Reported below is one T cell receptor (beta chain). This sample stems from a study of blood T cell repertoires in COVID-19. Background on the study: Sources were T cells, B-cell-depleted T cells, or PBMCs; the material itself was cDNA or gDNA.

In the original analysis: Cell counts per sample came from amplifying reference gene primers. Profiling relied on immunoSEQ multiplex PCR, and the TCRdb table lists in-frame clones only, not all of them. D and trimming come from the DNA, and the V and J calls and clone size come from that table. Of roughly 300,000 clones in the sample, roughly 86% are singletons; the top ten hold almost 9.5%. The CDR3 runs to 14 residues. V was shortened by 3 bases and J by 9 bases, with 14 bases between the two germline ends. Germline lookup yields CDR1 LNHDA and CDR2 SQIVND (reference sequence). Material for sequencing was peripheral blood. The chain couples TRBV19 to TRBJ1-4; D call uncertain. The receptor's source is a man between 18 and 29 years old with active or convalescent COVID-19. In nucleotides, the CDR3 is TGTGCCAGTAGTATCTTGATGGATGGGCAAAAACTGTTTTTT. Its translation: CASSILMDGQKLFF. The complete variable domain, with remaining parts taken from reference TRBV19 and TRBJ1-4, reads DGGITQSPKYLFRKEGQNVTLSCEQNLNHDAMYWYRQDPGQGLRLIYYSQIVNDFQKGDIAEGYSVSREKKESFPLTVTSAQKNPTAFYLCASSILMDGQKLFFGSGTQLSVL.